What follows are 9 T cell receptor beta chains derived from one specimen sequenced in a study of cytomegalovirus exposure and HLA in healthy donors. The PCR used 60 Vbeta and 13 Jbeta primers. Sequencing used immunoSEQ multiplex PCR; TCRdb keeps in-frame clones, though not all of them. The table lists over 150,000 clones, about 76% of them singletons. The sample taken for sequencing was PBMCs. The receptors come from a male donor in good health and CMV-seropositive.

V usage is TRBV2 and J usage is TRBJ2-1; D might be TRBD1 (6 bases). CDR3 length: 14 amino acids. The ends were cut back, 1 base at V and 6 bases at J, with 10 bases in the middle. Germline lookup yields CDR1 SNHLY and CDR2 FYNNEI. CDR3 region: CASSEEPRGNEQFF. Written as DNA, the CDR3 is TGTGCCAGCAGTGAAGAGCCCAGGGGCAATGAGCAGTTCTTC.

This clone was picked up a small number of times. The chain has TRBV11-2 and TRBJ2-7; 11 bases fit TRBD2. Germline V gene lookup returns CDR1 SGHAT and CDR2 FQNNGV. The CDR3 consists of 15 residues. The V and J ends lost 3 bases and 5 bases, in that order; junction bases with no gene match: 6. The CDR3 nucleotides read TGTGCCAGCAGCTTGGGACTAGCGGTCCCCGACGAGCAGTACTTC. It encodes CASSLGLAVPDEQYF.

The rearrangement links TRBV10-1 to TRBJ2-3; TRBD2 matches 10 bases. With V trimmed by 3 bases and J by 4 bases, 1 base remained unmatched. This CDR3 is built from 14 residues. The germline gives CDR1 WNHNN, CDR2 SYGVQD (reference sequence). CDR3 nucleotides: TGCGCCAGCAGTGATAGCGGGGGGCCAGATACGCAGTATTTT. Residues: CASSDSGGPDTQYF.

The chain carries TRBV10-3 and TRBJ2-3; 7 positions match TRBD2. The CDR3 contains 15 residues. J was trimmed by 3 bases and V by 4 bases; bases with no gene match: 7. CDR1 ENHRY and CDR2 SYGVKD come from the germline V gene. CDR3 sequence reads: CAISASGGRTDTQYF. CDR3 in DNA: TGTGCCATCAGTGCGTCGGGGGGACGAACAGATACGCAGTATTTT.

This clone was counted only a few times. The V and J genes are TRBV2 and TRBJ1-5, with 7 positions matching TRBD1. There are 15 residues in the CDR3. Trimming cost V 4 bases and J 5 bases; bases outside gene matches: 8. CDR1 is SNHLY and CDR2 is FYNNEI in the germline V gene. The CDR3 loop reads CASSGNRGPDQPQHF. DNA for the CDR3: TGTGCCAGCAGTGGGAACAGGGGTCCTGATCAGCCCCAGCATTTT. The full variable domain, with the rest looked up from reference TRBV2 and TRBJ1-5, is EPEVTQTPSHQVTQMGQEVILRCVPISNHLYFYWYRQILGQKVEFLVSFYNNEISEKSEIFDDQFSVERPDGSNFTLKIRSTKLEDSAMYFCASSGNRGPDQPQHFGDGTRLSIL.

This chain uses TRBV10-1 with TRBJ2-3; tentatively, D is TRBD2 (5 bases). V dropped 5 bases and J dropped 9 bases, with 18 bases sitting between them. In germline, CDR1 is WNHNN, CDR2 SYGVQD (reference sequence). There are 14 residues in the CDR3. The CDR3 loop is CASSSADGFKTQYF. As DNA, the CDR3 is TGCGCCAGCAGTTCAGCGGATGGCTTCAAAACGCAGTATTTT.

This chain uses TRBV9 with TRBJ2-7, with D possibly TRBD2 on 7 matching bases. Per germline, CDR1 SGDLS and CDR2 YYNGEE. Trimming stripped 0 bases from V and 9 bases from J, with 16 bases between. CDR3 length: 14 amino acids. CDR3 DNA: TGTGCCAGCAGCGTAGGAGACGGGGGGCCCCCGCAGTACTTC. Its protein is CASSVGDGGPPQYF.

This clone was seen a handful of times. The CDR3 DNA is TGTGCCAGCAGCTTGAAAGCGGGGGCAACTGAAGCTTTCTTT. Amino acid sequence: CASSLKAGATEAFF. The chain employs TRBV5-4 and TRBJ1-1; possible D gene TRBD1, 6 bases. CDR3 size: 14 residues. Trimming removed 1 base from V and 5 bases from J, with 12 bases in between. Germline CDR1 is SGHNT and CDR2 is YYREEE (reference sequence).

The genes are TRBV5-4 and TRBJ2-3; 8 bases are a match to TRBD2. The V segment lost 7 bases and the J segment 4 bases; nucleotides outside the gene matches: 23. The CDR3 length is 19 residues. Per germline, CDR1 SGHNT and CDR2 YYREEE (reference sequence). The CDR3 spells CASGFSRSSAGGLADTQYF. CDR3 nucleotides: TGTGCCAGCGGTTTTTCGAGGAGTTCCGCGGGGGGTTTGGCAGATACGCAGTATTTT.